This T cell receptor (beta chain) was found in a study of cytomegalovirus exposure and HLA in healthy donors (dated by TCRdb to the late 2010s). The study in broad terms: An earlier analysis of 587 of the donors reported 276 Gb of sequence data and around 100 million unique TCR beta sequences obtained from about 179 million T cells. An early release that covered 640 HLA-typed donors contained 300 to 350 gigabases of sequencing data and 65 million to 100 million unique TCR sequences. The genetic ancestry cluster associated with self-reported Caucasian donors included over 65% of the approximately 400 genotyped donors. The study aimed to test whether signatures of past pathogen exposure could be identified by cataloging public T cell receptors. The study profiled the T cell repertoires of some 610 subjects by immunosequencing and related them to cytomegalovirus serostatus. Besides the first cohort of approximately 710 subjects, a separate validation cohort made up of roughly 120 different subjects was used. To predict cytomegalovirus infection status, the study brought together high-throughput TCR immunosequencing, statistical association of individual TCRs with disease status, and machine learning. In a later analysis, previously published TCR beta repertoires from hundreds of donors were re-analyzed and high-resolution HLA genotyping was added so that TCR occurrence patterns could be studied. The later analysis used no new phenotypic data to find candidate immune exposures, relying instead on TCR beta sequences and their occurrence across donors. An earlier analysis of 587 of the donors used high-throughput TCR beta sequencing to judge whether each TCR beta V gene segment behaved as functional or pseudogenic. Donor age, sex, ethnicity and CMV serostatus were compiled alongside the repertoire data. A later genetic analysis used genome-wide SNP genotypes for about three fifths of the roughly 700 donors, treating that subset as a discovery cohort. All discovery cohort repertoires had been generated on a single sequencing platform. Both class I and class II loci were covered by HLA typing, at four-digit resolution. Typing coverage differed by locus: A, B, C, DRB1 and DQB1 were typed in roughly 620-630 donors, DQA1 in approximately 520, DPA1 in some 600, and DPB1 in just under 490. A few DR-DQ haplotypes were treated as single units for association and clustering because of strong linkage in the cohort. Among some 400 genotyped donors of the cohort, an average of around 240,000 unique TCR beta nucleotide sequences were sequenced per donor, 15% to 20% of them non-productive.

What the authors observed across the whole study: Cytomegalovirus status was reported to be diagnosed by the classifier with high specificity and sensitivity in both the original and validation cohorts. It was suggested by the authors that the approach could potentially be generalized to other disease states and immunological phenotypes. Because some donors lacked HLA typing at each locus, the association tests relied only on the typed subset. The only immune exposure information available for the cohort was CMV serostatus. An association between a missense DCLRE1C variant and V-gene and J-gene trimming of TCR beta chains was found in a later genetic analysis and replicated in an independent cohort. While some public TCRs were present in many individuals, most TCR sequences turned up only very rarely across donors. When HLA alleles, especially DR and DQ, strongly co-occurred, attributing TCR associations to individual alleles was difficult. Compared with equally common non-associated chains, HLA-associated TCR beta chains in a later analysis were more clonally expanded and had lower generation probabilities. Because counts were too low, approximately 15 rarely observed V segments, including chromosome 9 orphons, were excluded from the earlier analysis of several hundred of the donors. Linkage disequilibrium might explain the correlated functional status among segregating V segments, but an unknown experimental factor could not be excluded. The sequencing pipeline was judged likely to have produced a cluster of highly shared sequence variants as a technical artifact. A later genetic analysis reported fewer N-insertions in productive TCRs among donors in an Asian-associated ancestry cluster than the roughly 700-donor mean. In a later analysis, most CMV-associated TCR beta chains were found to appear HLA-restricted, with HLA associations seemingly driven largely by CMV exposure. Broadly in line with IMGT annotations, most TCR beta V segments showed up in productive rearrangements about 87% or about 30% of the time in an earlier analysis of some 590 of the donors. A further reported finding was that TCR beta sequences accurately predicted the HLA-A and HLA-B alleles for most subjects in the first cohort. According to a later analysis, parvovirus B19, influenza, CMV and Epstein-Barr virus appeared linked to several top co-occurrence clusters. In a later analysis, the rate of TCR association differed among HLA loci, with DRB1 alleles having the most associated TCRs and HLA-C alleles having the fewest. This cohort had only TCR beta chains sequenced, and the lack of alpha or paired-chain data limited which features could be detected. In vitro tests confirmed that a few of the cytomegalovirus-associated TCR beta chains recognize cytomegalovirus antigens. In a later analysis, over 15,000 TCR beta sequences were associated with specific HLA alleles at a false discovery rate of 0.05. The 87-base-pair reads could not distinguish some IMGT-functional V segments, including TRBV6-2 and TRBV6-3, so those segments were excluded. Presence/absence analyses assumed roughly uniform sequencing depth across donors, an assumption that may not hold. The study listed approximately 150 TCR beta chains as associated with cytomegalovirus.

Based on the germline V gene, the CDR1 and CDR2 sequences are SGHAT and FQNNGV. The cysteine opens and the phenylalanine closes a CDR3 of 16 amino acids. Only the CDR3 DNA stays, 48 bases, in frame from base 1. Unmatched junction bases come to 10, with V trimmed by 4 bases and J by 7 bases. Concerning this clone: What antigen it recognizes has not been identified. Base-call qualities are not available, and no considerably larger clone is one nucleotide away.

The cohort was made up of roughly 670 healthy bone marrow donors. All cohort members were sampled while nominally healthy, although unrecorded immune exposures were likely present. The donor tested CMV seronegative and was one of the 352 seronegative cohort members. A peripheral blood sample was collected from each donor, and TCR beta sequencing was performed on peripheral blood mononuclear cells. The Qiagen DNeasy Blood Extraction Kit was used to extract genomic DNA from the blood cell samples. The method was the immunoSEQ multiplex PCR assay. A mixture of 60 forward primers for TCR Vbeta segments and 13 reverse primers for TCR Jbeta segments was used in the multiplex PCR. Amplification of the CDR3 region of rearranged TCR beta genes was performed with a multiplex PCR assay on genomic DNA. Amplified TCR beta libraries were sequenced as 87-base-pair reads on the Illumina HiSeq System. Concerning the study's data processing: A later analysis counted about 82 million unique TCR beta chains across the 666 repertoires, and roughly 9.9 million of these chains were shared by at least two donors. To remove PCR and sequencing errors, raw reads were error-corrected and collapsed into unique sequences using a nearest-neighbor algorithm that merged closely related sequences. Alignment of CDR3 sequences to IMGT reference sequences was used to assign V, D and J gene segments. For a sequence to be retained, a match of at least six nucleotides to both a V gene segment and a J gene segment was required. A rearrangement counted as productive if the CDR3 had no stop codons and remained in frame with V and J, and every other rearrangement counted as non-productive. CDR3 was defined by IMGT convention, running from the second conserved V-encoded cysteine to the conserved J-encoded phenylalanine. Sequences without an unambiguous match to a single V gene segment were excluded from the earlier analysis of about 600 of the donors. In an earlier analysis of a few hundred of the donors, V segments were called functional above 56.7% productive rearrangements and were called segregating when the between-donor standard deviation exceeded 5%. A statistical classification framework was built for diagnosing cytomegalovirus status from the catalog of TCR beta chain sequences. In a later analysis, TCR nucleotide sequences were compared against IMGT/GENE-DB human TR gene sequences so that V and J genes could be assigned. The TCRdist pipeline was used in a later analysis to assign CDR3 sequences and most-parsimonious VDJ recombination scenarios. A later analysis defined each TCR beta chain by its CDR3 amino acid sequence plus V-gene family, and excluded reads lacking a unique V-gene family. As a way to deal with suspected cross-contamination and a sequencing artifact, a later analysis dropped hundreds of nucleotide sequences that were highly shared and had low generation probability. In a later analysis, a clonal expansion index for each public chain was calculated from normalized within-repertoire ranks of inferred template counts. A later analysis computed generation probabilities with a VDJ recombination model fitted to out-of-frame rearrangements, and checked the results against IGoR. Hypergeometric tests were used in a later analysis to score TCR-TCR, TCR-HLA and TCR-CMV co-occurrence, with a repertoire-size bias correction applied to the TCR pairs. A later analysis estimated false discovery rates by permuting HLA or CMV assignments 20 times. In a later analysis, co-occurring TCRs were grouped using DBSCAN, and TCRdist sequence similarity was added for clustering within HLA-allele-positive subsets. For co-occurrence clustering, repertoires with fewer than 30,000 or more than 120,000 public chains were excluded, along with four to six repertoires with anomalous nucleotide sharing. Drawn from immuneACCESS, this table holds only the in-frame rearrangements with V and J called that TCRdb kept. Clones are partly lost; checked studies trace under half to an unresolved V gene and leave the rest unexplained. V, J and clone size derive from that table, while D and trimming were established from the DNA sequence. Here the sample has 87,000 or so clones; around four fifths occur a single time. The top ten constitute roughly 5% of the sample.

This TCR was sampled from a woman between 40 and 50 years old in good health and CMV-seronegative. Material for sequencing was PBMCs. The receptor chain draws on TRBV11-2 and TRBJ1-2, with TRBD1 matching 12 junction bases. The DNA sequence is as follows: TGTGCCAGCAGCTACATCGCGGGACAGGGGGCGCGTGGCTACACCTTC. Translated, it gives CASSYIAGQGARGYTF.